Below are 7 T cell receptor beta chains sequenced from a single sample in a study of blood T cell repertoires in COVID-19. Clones were read by immunoSEQ multiplex PCR, and TCRdb kept only the in-frame ones, dropping some. The sample lists 100,000 to 150,000 clones, more than 70% occurring once. Sequenced: peripheral blood. These receptor sequences come from a woman in her fifties or sixties with acute or convalescent COVID-19.

In this sample, this clone turned up a few times. The chain joins TRBV6-5 to TRBJ2-7; 7 bases line up with TRBD1. With 2 bases clipped from V and 4 bases from J, the junction kept 5 bases outside the gene matches. The germline V gene has CDR1 MNHEY and CDR2 SVGAGI. The CDR3 loop spans 14 amino acids. The CDR3 nucleotides are TGTGCCAGCAGTTACCGAAGACAGGGATACGAGCAGTACTTC. Its translation: CASSYRRQGYEQYF.

The chain has TRBV30 and TRBJ1-1, with a possible D match to TRBD1 (6 bases). Germline CDR1 reads GTSNPN; CDR2 reads SVGIG (reference sequence). This CDR3 contains 15 residues. V was pared by 4 bases and J by 0 bases, with 15 bases between. CDR3 loop: CAWNWGGGMNTEAFF. CDR3 DNA sequence: TGTGCCTGGAATTGGGGGGGCGGGATGAACACTGAAGCTTTCTTT.

The gene calls are TRBV27 and TRBJ1-6; D is unresolved. V lost 0 bases to trimming and J lost 8 bases, with 8 bases between them. Germline V CDR1 and CDR2: MNHEY, SMNVEV (reference sequence). The CDR3 has 14 amino acids. The CDR3 DNA sequence: TGTGCCAGCAGTTTATCTCGGTCGGATTCACCCCTCCACTTT. Protein product: CASSLSRSDSPLHF.

The chain has TRBV30 and TRBJ2-5, with D possibly TRBD2 on 5 matching bases. CDR3 length: 13 residues. The germline V and J ends were trimmed by 2 bases and 5 bases, with 12 bases remaining between them. The germline gives CDR1 GTSNPN, CDR2 SVGIG (reference sequence). The CDR3 DNA reads TGTGCCTGGAGTCCTGTTAGAGGGGAGACCCAGTACTTC. Amino acids: CAWSPVRGETQYF.

This clone is a singleton in its sample. The rearrangement links TRBV5-1 to TRBJ2-1, with 16 bases lining up with TRBD2. V lost 2 bases and J lost 10; bases outside the gene matches: 9. CDR1 and CDR2 from the germline V gene are SGHRS and YFSETQ. This CDR3 region has 17 residues. This CDR3 is CASSLPGLAGGRKEQFF. As DNA, the CDR3 is TGCGCCAGCAGCTTACCGGGACTAGCGGGAGGGCGTAAGGAGCAGTTCTTC. Full variable domain (rest looked up from reference TRBV5-1 and TRBJ2-1): KAGVTQTPRYLIKTRGQQVTLSCSPISGHRSVSWYQQTPGQGLQFLFEYFSETQRNKGNFPGRFSGRQFSNSRSEMNVSTLELGDSALYLCASSLPGLAGGRKEQFFGPGTRLTVL.

This clone has a single count. This chain connects TRBV7-8 to TRBJ1-5, with TRBD1 matching over 9 bases. V trimming: 4 bases; J trimming: 5 bases; junction bases outside the gene matches: 6. Germline V lookup: CDR1 SGHVS, CDR2 FQNEAQ. CDR3 size: 15 residues. CDR3 region: CASSSYRGRDQPQHF. The DNA for the CDR3 is TGTGCCAGCAGCTCCTACAGGGGGCGGGATCAGCCCCAGCATTTT.

The V call is TRBV9, the J call TRBJ2-1; TRBD2 matches at 11 bases. Germline V CDR1 and CDR2: SGDLS, YYNGEE. The ends lost 4 bases at V and 0 bases at J; junction bases unmatched: 0. The CDR3 covers 15 residues. The CDR3 nucleotides read TGTGCCAGCAGCACTAGCGGGAGCTCCTACAATGAGCAGTTCTTC. Protein: CASSTSGSSYNEQFF.